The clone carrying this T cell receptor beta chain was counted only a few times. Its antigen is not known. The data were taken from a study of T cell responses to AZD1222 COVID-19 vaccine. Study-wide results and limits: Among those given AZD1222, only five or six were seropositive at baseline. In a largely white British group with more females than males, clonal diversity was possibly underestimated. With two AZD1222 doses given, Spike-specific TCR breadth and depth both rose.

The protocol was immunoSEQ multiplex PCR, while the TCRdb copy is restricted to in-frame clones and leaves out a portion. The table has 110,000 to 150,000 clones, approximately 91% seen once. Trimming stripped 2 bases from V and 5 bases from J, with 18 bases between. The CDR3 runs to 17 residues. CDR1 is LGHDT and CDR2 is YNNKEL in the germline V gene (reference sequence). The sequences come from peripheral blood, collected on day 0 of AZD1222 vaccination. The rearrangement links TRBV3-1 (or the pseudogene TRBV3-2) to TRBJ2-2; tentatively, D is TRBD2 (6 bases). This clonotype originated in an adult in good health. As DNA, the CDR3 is TGTGCCAGCAGCCAAATGATGCGGGATAGTCAGACCGGGGAGCTGTTTTTT. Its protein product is CASSQMMRDSQTGELFF.